This T cell receptor (beta chain) was recorded in a study of T-cell memory formation after mild COVID-19. Overall study: Largely donor-specific TCR clusters were found. Study results and limitations: Pre-infection memory harbored some responding clones, suggesting cross-reactive memory joined. Those CD4+ clones that contracted were mainly in CM and EM (CD8+ ones in EMRA).

About this clonotype: Its antigen is not identified.

CDR3 size: 14 residues. Germline CDR1 SNHLY, CDR2 FYNNEI. V was pared by 7 bases and J by 5 bases, with 17 bases between. TCR alpha and TCR beta cDNA libraries carrying sample barcodes and UMIs were produced by 5'RACE using constant-segment primers. TCRdb re-derived calls from the 5' RACE reads in MiXCR, one entry per CDR3 protein. The table has roughly 340,000 distinct CDR3 sequences, about 20% seen once; the top ten hold over 20%. Source material: PBMCs or a T cell subset sorted from them (not recorded which). This TCR was sampled from a man aged 18 to 29 who had mild COVID-19 (a few samples of this study predate the infection). Cell type and time point are not known. The chain couples TRBV2 to TRBJ1-2; TRBD1 might be the D (6 bases). The CDR3 nucleotides read TGTGCCAGCATTTTTCAGGGGCAGTATTATGGCTACACCTTC. It translates to CASIFQGQYYGYTF.